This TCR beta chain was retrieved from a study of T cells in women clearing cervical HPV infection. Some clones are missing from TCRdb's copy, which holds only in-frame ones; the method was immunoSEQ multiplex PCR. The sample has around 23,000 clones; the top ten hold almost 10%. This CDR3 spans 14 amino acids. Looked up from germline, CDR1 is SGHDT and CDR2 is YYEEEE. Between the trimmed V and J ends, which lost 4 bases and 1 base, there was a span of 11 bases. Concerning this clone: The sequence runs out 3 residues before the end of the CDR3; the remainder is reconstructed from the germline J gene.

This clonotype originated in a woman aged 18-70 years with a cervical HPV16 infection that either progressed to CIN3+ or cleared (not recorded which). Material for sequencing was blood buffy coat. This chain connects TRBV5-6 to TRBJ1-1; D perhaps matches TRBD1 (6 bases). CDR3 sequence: CASSVGHENTEAFF. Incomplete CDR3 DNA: TGTGCCAGCAGCGTGGGACACGAGAACACTGAA.